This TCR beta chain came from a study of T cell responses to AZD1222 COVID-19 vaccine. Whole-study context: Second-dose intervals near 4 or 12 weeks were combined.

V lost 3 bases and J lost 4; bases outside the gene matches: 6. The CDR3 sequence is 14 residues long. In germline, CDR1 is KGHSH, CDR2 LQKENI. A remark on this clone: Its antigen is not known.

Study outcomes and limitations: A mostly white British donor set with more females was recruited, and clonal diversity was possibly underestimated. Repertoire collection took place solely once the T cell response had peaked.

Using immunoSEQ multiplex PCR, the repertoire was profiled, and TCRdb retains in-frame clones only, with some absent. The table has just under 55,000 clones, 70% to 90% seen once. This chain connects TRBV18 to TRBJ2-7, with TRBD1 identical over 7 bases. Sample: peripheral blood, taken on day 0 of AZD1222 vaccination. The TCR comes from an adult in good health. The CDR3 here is CASSPRQGSYEQYF. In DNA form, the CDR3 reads TGTGCCAGCTCACCCAGACAGGGCTCGTACGAGCAGTACTTC.